The entry that follows covers one TCR beta chain sequence. Antigen specificity is unknown. The data are from a study of metastatic and nonmetastatic thyroid tumors. In the study overall: The authors compared repertoires across blood and tumor or nodule tissue from malignant and benign thyroid patients. Study findings and constraints: For both blood and tumor, malignant thyroid tumors reportedly showed significantly higher TCR beta diversity than benign nodules did.

Germline CDR1 reads MNHNS; CDR2 reads SASEGT. This CDR3 comprises 14 residues. The ends lost 3 bases at V and 3 bases at J; junction bases unmatched: 4. Per the study methods: Construction of a distant-metastasis classifier for papillary thyroid cancer relied on CDR3 differences across clinicopathological groups. TCRdb re-processed the PCR reads through MiXCR. These V and J calls rely on TCRdb rather than the paper's analysis. The sample consists of 30,000 to 35,000 clones, approximately 15% of them appearing once. Prior to thyroid surgery, none of the patients had received any treatment. The origin of this receptor is a female donor with papillary thyroid cancer or a benign thyroid nodule (not recorded which). Some clones in this sample may be carry-over from other donors' samples. Sequencing used blood. The rearrangement links TRBV6-1 to TRBJ2-7, with 8 bases identical to TRBD2. The CDR3 DNA is TGTGCCAGCAGTGACGACGGGGGGGTCTACGAGCAGTACTTC. This codes for CASSDDGGVYEQYF.